The clone carrying this T cell receptor (beta chain) came up many times. Its target is not known. This sample is drawn from a study of neurological immune-mediated disorders. Overall study results and limits: The expanded clones of different subjects shared no CDR3 amino acid sequences (suggesting private repertoires in all groups).

Time point meaning: longitudinal time-point 2. PBMCs stored at -80 C, numbering 2 million, were the origin of the unsorted libraries. Germline CDR1 and CDR2: SEHNR and FQNEAQ (reference sequence). Germline trimming cut 3 bases from V and 5 bases from J; bases unmatched to any gene: 5. This CDR3 region has 15 residues. Synthesis of cDNA was carried out by template-switch 5'RACE. The reaction used 10-nucleotide random UMIs. Per sequencing run, 15-18 subjects together gave over 190 million TCR-beta sequences. TCRdb passed the 5' RACE reads through MiXCR, listing each CDR3 protein once. The profile covers some 60,000 distinct CDR3 sequences, with around 10% appearing a single time and roughly an eighth taken by the ten largest.

The TCR sequence derives from a young man in good health. The sample taken for sequencing was PBMCs. The chain employs TRBV7-9 and TRBJ2-1; TRBD2 aligns across 9 bases. CDR3 amino acids: CASSFGGRADNEQFF. The CDR3 DNA reads as TGTGCCAGCAGCTTCGGCGGGAGGGCTGACAATGAGCAGTTCTTC.